This record covers a single T cell receptor (beta chain). Its antigen is not identified. The data are from a study of cytomegalovirus exposure and HLA in healthy donors. Study in general: Earlier, approximately 180 million T cells were analyzed, and fewer than 120 million unique TCR beta sequences were found among them.

Everyone who donated was a healthy bone marrow donor. CDR3 length: 15 residues. Trimming cost V 3 bases and J 3 bases; bases outside gene matches: 9. Looked up from germline, CDR1 is SQVTM and CDR2 is ANQGSEA. This PCR relied on a set of 60 Vbeta primers and 13 Jbeta primers. Generated by immunoSEQ multiplex PCR, the TCRdb table keeps only in-frame clones and is missing some. The table lists over 150,000 clones, roughly four fifths of them singletons. General observations from the study: Some highly shared sequence variants likely arose as a pipeline artifact. A later analysis linked a missense variant in DCLRE1C to the trimming of TCR beta V and J genes.

This TCR was recovered from a man aged 50 to 60 in good health and CMV-seronegative. The sample was PBMCs. The chain links TRBV29-1 to TRBJ1-1, with 8 nucleotides matching TRBD1. The CDR3 spells CSVDYRQGAYTEAFF. The CDR3 region has the DNA TGCAGCGTTGATTATCGGCAGGGGGCGTACACTGAAGCTTTCTTT.